Listed below are T cell receptor beta chains from one sample, sequenced in a study of T cells after yellow fever vaccination. TCRdb processed the 5' RACE reads anew with MiXCR; each CDR3 protein has one entry. The table shows around 200,000 distinct CDR3 sequences, with approximately 11% occurring only once. The material sequenced was CD8+ T cells sorted from PBMCs, taken 15 days after the yellow fever booster vaccination. Receptors were obtained from a man in his late teens or twenties who received the YFV17D yellow fever vaccine. Each CDR3 is given with its conserved first and last residue. The order of the fields is clone size, V gene, D gene, J gene, CDR3 DNA, CDR3 protein. A D gene is named only where the DNA matches it firmly. Clone size is given for some rows only: seen once, a few or many times, or a class if the clone is expanded.

>few|TRBV19|TRBD1|TRBJ2-5
TGTGCCAGTAGTAAGGGACAGGGGCTGGAGACCCAGTACTTC
CASSKGQGLETQYF
>few|TRBV5-1|TRBD1|TRBJ2-1
TGCGCCAGCAGTCGGGGACAGGGGTTCAATGAGCAGTTCTTC
CASSRGQGFNEQFF
>few|TRBV6-2/TRBV6-3|TRBD1|TRBJ1-1
TGTGCCAGCAGTCAACGACAGGGAGGGAACACTGAAGCTTTCTTT
CASSQRQGGNTEAFF
>.|TRBV6-5|.|TRBJ2-7
TGTGCCAGCAGCTTAGTTGGCCCAAGCTCCTACGAGCAGTACTTC
CASSLVGPSSYEQYF
>few|TRBV4-1|.|TRBJ1-1
TGCGCCAGCAGCCAGGGGACGGCGAACACTGAAGCTTTCTTT
CASSQGTANTEAFF
>.|TRBV28|.|TRBJ2-1
TGTGCCAGCAGTTGGCCCCGGACAGAGAATGAGCAGTTCTTC
CASSWPRTENEQFF
>.|TRBV6-2/TRBV6-3|.|TRBJ1-6
TGTGCCAGCAGTTACTCAGAGAGCTCCTATAATTCACCCCTCCACTTT
CASSYSESSYNSPLHF
>few|TRBV12-3/TRBV12-4|.|TRBJ1-5
TGTGCCAGCAGCCCAGGGGCCAATCAGCCCCAGCATTTT
CASSPGANQPQHF
>.|TRBV6-2/TRBV6-3|TRBD1|TRBJ1-5
TGTGCCAGCAGTTACGACAGGGAAGGCTCTTTCAATCAGCCCCAGCATTTT
CASSYDREGSFNQPQHF
>few|TRBV19|.|TRBJ2-7
TGTGCCAGTAGTCCTATAGGAGCCTACGAGCAGTACTTC
CASSPIGAYEQYF
>few|TRBV15|TRBD2|TRBJ2-1
TGTGCCACGAAGAACAAGCGGGGAGCCGTCAATGAGCAGTTCTTC
CATKNKRGAVNEQFF
>few|TRBV23-1|TRBD1|TRBJ1-5
TGCGCCAGCAGTCAACTCTCCAGGGGGCTCGGGGTGCTCCAGCATTTT
CASSQLSRGLGVLQHF
>many|TRBV29-1|.|TRBJ1-2
TGCAGCGTTGAAGCGGCAGGGGATTACTATGGCTACACCTTC
CSVEAAGDYYGYTF
>.|TRBV24-1|TRBD1|TRBJ2-5
TGTGCCACCAGTGATGAACTGTACGGGACAGGGGAAGAGACCCAGTACTTC
CATSDELYGTGEETQYF
>.|TRBV6-5|.|TRBJ2-5
TGTGCCAGCAGTTACGCGTCGCCTCCCAGGGAGACCCAGTACTTC
CASSYASPPRETQYF
>many|TRBV7-9|.|TRBJ1-6
TGTGCCAGCAGCTGGGAGGACACTAATTCACCCCTCCACTTT
CASSWEDTNSPLHF